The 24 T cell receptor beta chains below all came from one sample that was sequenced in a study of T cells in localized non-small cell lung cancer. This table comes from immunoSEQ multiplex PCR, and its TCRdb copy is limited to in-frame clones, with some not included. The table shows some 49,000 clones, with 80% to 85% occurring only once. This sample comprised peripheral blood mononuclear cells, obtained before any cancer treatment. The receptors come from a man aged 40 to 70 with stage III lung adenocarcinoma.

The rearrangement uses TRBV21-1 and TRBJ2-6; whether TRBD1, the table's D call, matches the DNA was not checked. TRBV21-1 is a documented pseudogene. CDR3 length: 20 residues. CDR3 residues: CASSKGGEGQGYAGANVLTF. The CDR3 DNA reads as TGTGCCAGCAGCAAAGGGGGAGAGGGACAGGGATACGCTGGGGCCAACGTCCTGACTTTC.

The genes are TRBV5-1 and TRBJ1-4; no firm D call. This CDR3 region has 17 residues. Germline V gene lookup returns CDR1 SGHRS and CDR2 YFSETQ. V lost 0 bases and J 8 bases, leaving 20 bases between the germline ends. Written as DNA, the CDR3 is TGCGCCAGCAGCTTGGACAAGGGTGGTCAGGCTACCGAAAAACTGTTTTTT. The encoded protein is CASSLDKGGQATEKLFF.

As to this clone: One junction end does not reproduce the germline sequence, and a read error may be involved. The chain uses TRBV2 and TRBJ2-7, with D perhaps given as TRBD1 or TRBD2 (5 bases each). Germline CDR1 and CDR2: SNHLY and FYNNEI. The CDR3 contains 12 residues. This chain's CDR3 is CASKERGVVPLF. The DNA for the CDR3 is TGTGCCAGCAAAGAACGAGGGGTAGTACCGCTCTTC.

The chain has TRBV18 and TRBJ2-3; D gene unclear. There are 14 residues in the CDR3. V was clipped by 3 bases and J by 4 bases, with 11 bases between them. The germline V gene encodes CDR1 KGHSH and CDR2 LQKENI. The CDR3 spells CASSPRNPPDTQYF. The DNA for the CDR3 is TGTGCCAGCTCACCCAGAAACCCCCCAGATACGCAGTATTTT.

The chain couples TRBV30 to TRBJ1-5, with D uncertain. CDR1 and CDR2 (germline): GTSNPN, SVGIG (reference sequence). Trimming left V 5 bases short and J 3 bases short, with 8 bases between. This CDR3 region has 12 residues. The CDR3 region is CAWGRLNQPQHF. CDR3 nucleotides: TGTGCCTGGGGACGGCTCAATCAGCCCCAGCATTTT.

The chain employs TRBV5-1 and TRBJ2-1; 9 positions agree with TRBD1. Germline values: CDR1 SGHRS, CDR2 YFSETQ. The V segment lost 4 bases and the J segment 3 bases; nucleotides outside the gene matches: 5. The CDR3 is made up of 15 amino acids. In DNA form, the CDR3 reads TGCGCCAGCAGCGGAGGACAGGGGAGCTACAATGAGCAGTTCTTC. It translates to CASSGGQGSYNEQFF.

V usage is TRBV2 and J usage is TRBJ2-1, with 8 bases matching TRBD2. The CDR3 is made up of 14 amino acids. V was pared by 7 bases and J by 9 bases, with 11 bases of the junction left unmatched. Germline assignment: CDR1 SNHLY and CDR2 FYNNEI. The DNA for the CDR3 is TGTGCCAGCATCGAGGGCGGGGGGCAGTTTGAGCAGTTCTTC. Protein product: CASIEGGGQFEQFF.

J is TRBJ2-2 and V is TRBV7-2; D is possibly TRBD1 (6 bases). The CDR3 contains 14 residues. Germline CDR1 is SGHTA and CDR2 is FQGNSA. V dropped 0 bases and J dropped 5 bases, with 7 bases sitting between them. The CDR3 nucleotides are TGTGCCAGCAGCTTAGCGGGGGCGACCGGGGAGCTGTTTTTT. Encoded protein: CASSLAGATGELFF.

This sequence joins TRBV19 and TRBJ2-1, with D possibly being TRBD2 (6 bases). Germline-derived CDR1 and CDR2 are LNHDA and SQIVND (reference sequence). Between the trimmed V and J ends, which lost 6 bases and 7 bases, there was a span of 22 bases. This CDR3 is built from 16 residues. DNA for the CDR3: TGTGCCAGTAGGTGGGGGAGGCGGAACGCGGGTAATGAGCAGTTCTTC. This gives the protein CASRWGRRNAGNEQFF.

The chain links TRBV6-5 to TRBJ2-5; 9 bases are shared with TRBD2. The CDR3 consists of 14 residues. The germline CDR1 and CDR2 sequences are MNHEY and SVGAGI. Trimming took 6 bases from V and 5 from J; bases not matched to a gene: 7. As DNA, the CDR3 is TGTGCCAGCAGACGATTAGCGGGGGTTGAGACCCAGTACTTC. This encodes CASRRLAGVETQYF.

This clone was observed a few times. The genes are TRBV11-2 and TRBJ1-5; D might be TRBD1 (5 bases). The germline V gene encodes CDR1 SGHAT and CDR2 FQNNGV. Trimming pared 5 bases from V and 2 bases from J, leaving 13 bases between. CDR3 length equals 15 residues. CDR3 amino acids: CASSPGLVGNQPQHF. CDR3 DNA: TGTGCCAGCAGCCCAGGGTTAGTCGGCAATCAGCCCCAGCATTTT.

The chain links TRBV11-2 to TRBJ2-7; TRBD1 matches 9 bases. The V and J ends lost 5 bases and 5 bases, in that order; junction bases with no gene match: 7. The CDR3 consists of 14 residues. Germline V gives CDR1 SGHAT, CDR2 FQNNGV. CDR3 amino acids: CASSPGTGRNEQYF. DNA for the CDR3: TGTGCCAGCAGCCCAGGGACAGGGAGGAACGAGCAGTACTTC.

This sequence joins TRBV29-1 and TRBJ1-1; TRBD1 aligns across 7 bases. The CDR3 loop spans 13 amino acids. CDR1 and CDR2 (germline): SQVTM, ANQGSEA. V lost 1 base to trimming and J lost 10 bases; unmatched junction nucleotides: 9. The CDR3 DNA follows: TGCAGCGTTGAAGTGGGGACAGTGCCCCGAGCTTTCTTT. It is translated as CSVEVGTVPRAFF.

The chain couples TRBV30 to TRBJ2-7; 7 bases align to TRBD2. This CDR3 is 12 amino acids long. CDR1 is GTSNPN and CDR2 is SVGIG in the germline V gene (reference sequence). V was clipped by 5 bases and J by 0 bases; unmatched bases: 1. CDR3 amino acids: CAWGTNSYEQYF. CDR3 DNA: TGTGCCTGGGGGACTAACTCCTACGAGCAGTACTTC.

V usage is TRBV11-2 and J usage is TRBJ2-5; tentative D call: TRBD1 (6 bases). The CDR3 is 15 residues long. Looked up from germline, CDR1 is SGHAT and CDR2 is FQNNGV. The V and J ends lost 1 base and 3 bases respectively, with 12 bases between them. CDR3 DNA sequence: TGTGCCAGCAGCTTAGGAGGACAGTTCGAAGAGACCCAGTACTTC. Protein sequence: CASSLGGQFEETQYF.

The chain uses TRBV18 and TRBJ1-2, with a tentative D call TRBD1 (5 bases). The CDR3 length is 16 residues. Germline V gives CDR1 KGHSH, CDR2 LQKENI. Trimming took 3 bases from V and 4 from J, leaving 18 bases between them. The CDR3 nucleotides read TGTGCCAGCTCACCGGCGGGACCTCCAAACTTCTATGGCTACACCTTC. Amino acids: CASSPAGPPNFYGYTF. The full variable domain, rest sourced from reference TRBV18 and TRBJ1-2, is NAGVMQNPRHLVRRRGQEARLRCSPMKGHSHVYWYRQLPEEGLKFMVYLQKENIIDESGMPKERFSAEFPKEGPSILRIQQVVRGDSAAYFCASSPAGPPNFYGYTFGSGTRLTVV.

CDR3 DNA sequence: TGCGCCAGCAGCCTCACAGGGGCGAACACCGGGGAGCTGTTTTTT. Encoded protein: CASSLTGANTGELFF. The genes are TRBV5-1 and TRBJ2-2; 7 bases agree with TRBD1. Trimming at V came to 4 bases and at J to 0 bases, leaving 3 bases not matched to a gene. Germline V gene data show CDR1 as SGHRS and CDR2 as YFSETQ. This CDR3 has 15 residues.

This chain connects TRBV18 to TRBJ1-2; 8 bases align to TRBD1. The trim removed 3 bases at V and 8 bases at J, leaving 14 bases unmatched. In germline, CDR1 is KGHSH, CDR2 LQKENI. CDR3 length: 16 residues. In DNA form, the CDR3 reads TGTGCCAGCTCACCCTCGACAGGGGACCGCCTTAGAGGCTACACCTTC. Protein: CASSPSTGDRLRGYTF.

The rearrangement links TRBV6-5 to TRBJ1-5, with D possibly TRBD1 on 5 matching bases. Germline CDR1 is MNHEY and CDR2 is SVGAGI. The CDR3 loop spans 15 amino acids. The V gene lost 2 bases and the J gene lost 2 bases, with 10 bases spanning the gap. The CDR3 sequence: CASSYAAGGNQPQHF. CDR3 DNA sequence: TGTGCCAGCAGTTACGCCGCGGGGGGCAATCAGCCCCAGCATTTT.

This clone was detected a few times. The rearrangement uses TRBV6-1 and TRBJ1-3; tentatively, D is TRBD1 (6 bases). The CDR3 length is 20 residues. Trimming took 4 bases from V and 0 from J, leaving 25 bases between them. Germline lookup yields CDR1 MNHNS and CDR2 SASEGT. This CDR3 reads CASSARGPSDSAGSGNTIYF. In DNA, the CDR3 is TGTGCCAGCAGTGCCAGGGGACCGTCCGACTCGGCGGGCTCTGGAAACACCATATATTTT.

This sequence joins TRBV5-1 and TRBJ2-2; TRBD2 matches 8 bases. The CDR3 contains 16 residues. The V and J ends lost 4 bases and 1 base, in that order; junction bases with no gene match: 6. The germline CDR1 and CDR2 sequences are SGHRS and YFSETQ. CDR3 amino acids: CASSDTGLGNTGELFF. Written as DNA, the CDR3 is TGCGCCAGCAGCGACACGGGACTAGGGAACACCGGGGAGCTGTTTTTT.

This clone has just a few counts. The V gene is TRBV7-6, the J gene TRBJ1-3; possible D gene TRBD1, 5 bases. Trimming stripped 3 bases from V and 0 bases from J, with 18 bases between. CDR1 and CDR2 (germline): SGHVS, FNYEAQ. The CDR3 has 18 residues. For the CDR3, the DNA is TGTGCCAGCAGCTTTGGGACGGCGAGCTCTAACTCTGGAAACACCATATATTTT. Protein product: CASSFGTASSNSGNTIYF.

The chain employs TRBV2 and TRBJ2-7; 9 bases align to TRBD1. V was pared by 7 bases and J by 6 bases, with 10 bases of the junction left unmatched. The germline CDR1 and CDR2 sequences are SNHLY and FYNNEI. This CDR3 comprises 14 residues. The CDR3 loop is CASITGQGNREQYF. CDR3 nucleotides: TGTGCCAGCATTACGGGACAGGGTAATCGCGAGCAGTACTTC.

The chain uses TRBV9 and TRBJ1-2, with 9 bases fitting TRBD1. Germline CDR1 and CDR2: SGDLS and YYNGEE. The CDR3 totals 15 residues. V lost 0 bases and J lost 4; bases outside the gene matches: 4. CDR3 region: CASSVAPQGAYGYTF. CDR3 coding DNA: TGTGCCAGCAGCGTAGCCCCACAGGGGGCCTATGGCTACACCTTC.